The sequence of this T cell receptor (beta chain) was determined in a study of immune cell composition in non-small cell lung cancer. Study-level results: 60% to 80% of squamous and about 31% of adenocarcinoma cases had tumour-associated clones >0.5%.

Normal lung was taken at the farthest possible site, at least 3 cm from tumour. Details on this clone: Antigen specificity is unknown.

Trimming cost V 6 bases and J 4 bases, with 12 bases left between them. Germline values: CDR1 KGHSH, CDR2 LQKENI. This CDR3 comprises 14 residues. Clones were sequenced by immunoSEQ multiplex PCR, and TCRdb holds only the in-frame ones, with some missing. The table lists 3,500 to 5,000 clones, roughly 70% of them singletons, with roughly 8.8% in the top ten. The V gene is TRBV18, the J gene TRBJ1-4; no firm D call. Sequencing was performed on non-adjacent lung tissue. This clonotype was sampled from a human donor with non-small cell lung cancer. For the CDR3, the DNA is TGTGCCAGCTCTCTCCGGACGGGTAATGAAAAACTGTTTTTT. Translation gives CASSLRTGNEKLFF.